This T cell receptor (beta chain) was sequenced in a study of blood T cell repertoires in COVID-19. Libraries were prepared by immunoSEQ multiplex PCR; TCRdb keeps only in-frame clonotypes and omits some of them. Here the sample spans 320,000 or so clones, more than 85% being singletons. This clone has only one observation. The sequencing sample was made of PBMCs or T cells enriched from blood (not recorded which). The TCR sequence derives from a woman in her 30s who had recovered from COVID-19.

The CDR3 DNA follows: TGTGCCTGGATGTTACCGGGACAGCAAGAGACCCAGTACTTC. This codes for CAWMLPGQQETQYF. The chain couples TRBV30 to TRBJ2-5, with TRBD1 matching over 7 bases. The CDR3 contains 14 residues. J gave up 2 bases and V 4 bases, and 7 bases lay outside the gene matches. Germline V lookup: CDR1 GTSNPN, CDR2 SVGIG (reference sequence). Full variable domain (missing parts from reference TRBV30 and TRBJ2-5): SQTIHQWPATLVQPVGSPLSLECTVEGTSNPNLYWYRQAAGRGLQLLFYSVGIGQISSEVPQNLSASRPQDRQFILSSKKLLLSDSGFYLCAWMLPGQQETQYFGPGTRLLVL.